What follows is one TCR beta chain and its context. V was pared by 4 bases and J by 1 base, with 9 bases of the junction left unmatched. The length of the CDR3 is 16 residues. Per germline, CDR1 SNHLY and CDR2 FYNNEI. The sample belongs to a study of blood T cell repertoires in COVID-19. Study details: Some COVID-19 samples were acute and others convalescent; all came from the United States, Italy and Spain.

Study members were between about 18 and 100 years old and lived in approximately 25 US regions. Each recovered donor of Cohort 3 presented with two negative PCRs, clearance, or symptom resolution. How the authors handled the data: Researchers report that nucleated cell counts were estimated from reference gene primer amplification. TCRdb's table, derived via immunoSEQ multiplex PCR, lists solely in-frame clones and lacks some. That table supplies the V and J calls and clone size; D and trimming were determined from the DNA. The sample lists about 330,000 clones, about 90% occurring once. This TCR derives from a woman aged 25-40 years who had recovered from COVID-19. The sample comprised PBMCs or T cells enriched from blood (not recorded which). The chain couples TRBV2 to TRBJ2-5; 7 positions match TRBD2. DNA of the CDR3: TGTGCCAGCAGTGTCTTTCTTGCTAGCGGCCAAGAGACCCAGTACTTC. Protein product: CASSVFLASGQETQYF.